This T cell receptor (beta chain) was found in a study of tumor-infiltrating lymphocytes in primary liver carcinoma. Using a constant-region primer together with ProtoScript II reverse transcriptase, TCR beta cDNA was made from around 500 ng of total RNA. A slightly modified ARM-PCR protocol with three nested multiplex PCR rounds produced these TCR beta libraries. Running roughly 10 cycles apiece, the first two PCR rounds relied on TRBV1-TRBV30 forward primers together with a C-beta reverse primer. MiXCR, applied by TCRdb to the multiplex PCR reads, yields one record per CDR3 protein. The table has fewer than 350,000 distinct CDR3 sequences, approximately 64% seen once. Out of unsorted whole blood came the blood RNA, and germline DNA was extracted as well. The CDR3 loop spans 14 amino acids. J gave up 4 bases and V 6 bases, and 8 bases lay outside the gene matches. The V gene's germline CDR1 is MDHEN and CDR2 SYDVKM.

Sequencing was carried out using peripheral blood. This sequence originates from a man in his forties with primary liver carcinoma and hepatitis B virus infection. This chain uses TRBV28 with TRBJ1-2; 7 nucleotides agree with TRBD1. The DNA for the CDR3 is TGTGCCAGCAGCCATGGACAGGCCCTCTATGGCTACACCTTC. It encodes CASSHGQALYGYTF.